This T cell receptor (beta chain) derives from a study of early T cells in non-severe SARS-CoV-2 infection. Study background: Sequencing was performed on bulk RNA from unsorted whole blood, leaving chains unpaired.

Sample share makes this clonotype medium-sized (0.01 to 0.1%). Its antigen is not identified. Points from the study as a whole: Matches to VDJdb favored anti-spike CD8 responses and missed private and CD4 specificities.

Each single cDNA molecule received a unique molecular identifier. TCRdb processed the 5' RACE reads anew with MiXCR; each CDR3 protein has one entry. The sample lists tens of thousands of distinct CDR3 sequences, about 4.5% occurring once. The sample comprised whole blood. This sequence was found in an adult who was a healthcare worker with PCR-confirmed SARS-CoV-2 infection or an uninfected control (not recorded which).

The CDR3 region has the DNA TGCAGCGCGAGCGGGACAGGGGGCGAGACCCAGTACTTC. Amino acids: CSASGTGGETQYF. This chain joins TRBV29-1 and TRBJ2-5, with TRBD1 matching 12 bases. V trimming: 7 bases; J trimming: 5 bases; junction bases outside the gene matches: 5. The CDR3 runs to 13 residues. Per the germline V gene, CDR1 is SQVTM and CDR2 is ANQGSEA.